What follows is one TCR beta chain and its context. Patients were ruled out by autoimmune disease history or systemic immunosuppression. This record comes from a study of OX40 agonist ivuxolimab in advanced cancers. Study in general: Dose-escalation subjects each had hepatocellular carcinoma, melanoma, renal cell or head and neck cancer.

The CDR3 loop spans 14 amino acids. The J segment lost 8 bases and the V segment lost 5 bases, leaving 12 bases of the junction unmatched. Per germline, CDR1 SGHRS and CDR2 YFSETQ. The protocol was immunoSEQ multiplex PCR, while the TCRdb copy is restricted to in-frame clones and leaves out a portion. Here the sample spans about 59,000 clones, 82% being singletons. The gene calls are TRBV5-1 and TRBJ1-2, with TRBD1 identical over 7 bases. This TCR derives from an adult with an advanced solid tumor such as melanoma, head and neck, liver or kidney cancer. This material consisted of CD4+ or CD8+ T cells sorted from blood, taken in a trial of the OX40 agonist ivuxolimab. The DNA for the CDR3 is TGCGCCAGCAGAGCCGCGACAGGGTTTGGCGGCTACACCTTC. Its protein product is CASRAATGFGGYTF.